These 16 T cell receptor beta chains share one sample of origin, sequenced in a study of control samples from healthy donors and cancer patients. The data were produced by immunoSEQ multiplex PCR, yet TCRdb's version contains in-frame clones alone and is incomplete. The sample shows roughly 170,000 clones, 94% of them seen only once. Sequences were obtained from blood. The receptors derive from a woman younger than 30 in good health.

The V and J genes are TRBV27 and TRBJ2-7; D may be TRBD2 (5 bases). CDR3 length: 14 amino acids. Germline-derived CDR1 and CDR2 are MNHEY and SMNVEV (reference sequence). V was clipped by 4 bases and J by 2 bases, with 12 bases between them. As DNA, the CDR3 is TGTGCCAGCAGTTCCCCGGACTCTCCCTACGAGCAGTACTTC. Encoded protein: CASSSPDSPYEQYF.

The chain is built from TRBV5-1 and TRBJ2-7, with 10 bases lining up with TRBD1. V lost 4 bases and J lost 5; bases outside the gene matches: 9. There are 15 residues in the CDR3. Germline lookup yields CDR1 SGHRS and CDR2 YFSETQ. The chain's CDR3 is CASSGTSGTGDEQYF. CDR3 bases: TGCGCCAGCAGCGGAACATCCGGGACAGGGGACGAGCAGTACTTC.

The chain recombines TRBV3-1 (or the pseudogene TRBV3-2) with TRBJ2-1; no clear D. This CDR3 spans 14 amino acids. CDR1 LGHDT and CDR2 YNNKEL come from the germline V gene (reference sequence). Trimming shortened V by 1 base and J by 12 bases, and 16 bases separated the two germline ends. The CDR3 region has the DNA TGTGCCAGCAGCCAAGCCCCGTTGGTAGGCGGGCAGTTCTTC. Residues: CASSQAPLVGGQFF.

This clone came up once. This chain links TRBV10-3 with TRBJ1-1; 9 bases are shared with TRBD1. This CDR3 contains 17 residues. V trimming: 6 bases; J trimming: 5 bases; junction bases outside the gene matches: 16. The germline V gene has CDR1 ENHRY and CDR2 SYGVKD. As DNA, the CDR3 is TGTGCCATCAGCGGGAGGAGGTCGGACAGGGGAGGTACTGAAGCTTTCTTT. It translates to CAISGRRSDRGGTEAFF.

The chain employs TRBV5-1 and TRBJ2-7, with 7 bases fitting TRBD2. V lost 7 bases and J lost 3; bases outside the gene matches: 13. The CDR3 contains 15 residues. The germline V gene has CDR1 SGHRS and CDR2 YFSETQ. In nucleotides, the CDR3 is TGCGCCAGCGGGGAGGGAGCGGGGTCCCTCTACGAGCAGTACTTC. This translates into CASGEGAGSLYEQYF.

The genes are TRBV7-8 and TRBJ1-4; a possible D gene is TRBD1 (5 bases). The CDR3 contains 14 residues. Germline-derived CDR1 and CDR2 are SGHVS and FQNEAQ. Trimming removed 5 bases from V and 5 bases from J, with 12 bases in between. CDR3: CASSQGTGNEKLFF. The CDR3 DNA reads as TGTGCCAGCAGCCAAGGGACCGGCAATGAAAAACTGTTTTTT.

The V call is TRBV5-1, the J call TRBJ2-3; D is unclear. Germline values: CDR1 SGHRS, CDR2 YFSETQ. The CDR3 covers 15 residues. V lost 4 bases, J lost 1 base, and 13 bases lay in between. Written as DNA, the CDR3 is TGCGCCAGCAGCCCCAAATTGGCGGGCACAGATACGCAGTATTTT. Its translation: CASSPKLAGTDTQYF.

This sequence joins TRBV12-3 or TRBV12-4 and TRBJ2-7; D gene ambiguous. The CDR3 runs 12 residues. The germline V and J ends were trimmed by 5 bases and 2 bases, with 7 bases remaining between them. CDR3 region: CASSNVTYEQYF. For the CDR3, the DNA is TGTGCCAGCAGTAACGTGACCTACGAGCAGTACTTC.

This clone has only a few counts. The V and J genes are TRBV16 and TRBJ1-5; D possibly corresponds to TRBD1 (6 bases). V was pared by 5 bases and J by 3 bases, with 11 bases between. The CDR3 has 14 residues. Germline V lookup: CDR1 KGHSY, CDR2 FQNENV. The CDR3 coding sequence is TGTGCCAGCAGCTTGGGACAACTCAATCAGCCCCAGCATTTT. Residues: CASSLGQLNQPQHF.

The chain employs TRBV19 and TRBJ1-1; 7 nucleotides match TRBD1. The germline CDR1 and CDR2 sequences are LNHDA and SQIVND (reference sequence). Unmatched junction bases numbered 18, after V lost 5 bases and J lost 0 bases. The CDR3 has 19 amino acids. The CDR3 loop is CASSVASRQGVRVNTEAFF. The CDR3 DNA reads TGTGCCAGTAGTGTCGCGTCACGTCAGGGGGTCAGAGTGAACACTGAAGCTTTCTTT.

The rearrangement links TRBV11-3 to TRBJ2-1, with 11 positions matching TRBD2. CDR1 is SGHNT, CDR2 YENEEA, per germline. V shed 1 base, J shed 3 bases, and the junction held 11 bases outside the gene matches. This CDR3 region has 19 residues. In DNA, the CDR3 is TGTGCCAGCAGCTTAGGTTGGGCTAGCGGGGGGCCCGACTACAATGAGCAGTTCTTC. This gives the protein CASSLGWASGGPDYNEQFF. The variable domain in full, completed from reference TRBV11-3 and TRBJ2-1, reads EAGVVQSPRYKIIEKKQPVAFWCNPISGHNTLYWYLQNLGQGPELLIRYENEEAVDDSQLPKDRFSAERLKGVDSTLKIQPAELGDSAVYLCASSLGWASGGPDYNEQFFGPGTRLTVL.

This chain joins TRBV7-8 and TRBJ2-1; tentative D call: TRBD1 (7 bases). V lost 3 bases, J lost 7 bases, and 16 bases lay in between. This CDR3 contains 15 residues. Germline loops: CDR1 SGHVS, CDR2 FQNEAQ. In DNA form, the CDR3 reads TGTGCCAGCAGCTTGTTTGTACAGGGGAGGAATGAGCAGTTCTTC. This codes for CASSLFVQGRNEQFF.

The CDR3 DNA sequence: TGTGCCAGCAGCGACATATCGGGTCAGCCCCAGCATTTT. Amino acid sequence: CASSDISGQPQHF. The J gene is TRBJ1-5, the V gene TRBV25-1; D call uncertain. The CDR3 consists of 13 residues. Germline CDR1 and CDR2: MGHDK and SYGVNS. V lost 6 bases and J lost 6, with 12 bases in between. The complete variable domain, with remaining parts taken from reference TRBV25-1 and TRBJ1-5, reads EADIYQTPRYLVIGTGKKITLECSQTMGHDKMYWYQQDPGMELHLIHYSYGVNSTEKGDLSSESTVSRIRTEHFPLTLESARPSHTSQYLCASSDISGQPQHFGDGTRLSIL.

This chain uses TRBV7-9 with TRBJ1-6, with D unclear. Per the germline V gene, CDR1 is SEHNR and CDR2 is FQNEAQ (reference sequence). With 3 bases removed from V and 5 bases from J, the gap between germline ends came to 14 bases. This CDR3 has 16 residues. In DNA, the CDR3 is TGTGCCAGCAGCTTGCGCGGAGCATCAAATAATTCACCCCTCCACTTT. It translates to CASSLRGASNNSPLHF.

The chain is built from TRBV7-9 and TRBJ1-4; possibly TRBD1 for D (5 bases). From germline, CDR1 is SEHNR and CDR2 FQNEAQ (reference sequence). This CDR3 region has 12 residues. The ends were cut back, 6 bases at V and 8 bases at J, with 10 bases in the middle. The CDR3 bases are TGTGCCAGCAGTACTCGGGGGGAAAAACTGTTTTTT. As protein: CASSTRGEKLFF. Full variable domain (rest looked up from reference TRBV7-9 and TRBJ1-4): DTGVSQNPRHKITKRGQNVTFRCDPISEHNRLYWYRQTLGQGPEFLTYFQNEAQLEKSRLLSDRFSAERPKGSFSTLEIQRTEQGDSAMYLCASSTRGEKLFFGSGTQLSVL.

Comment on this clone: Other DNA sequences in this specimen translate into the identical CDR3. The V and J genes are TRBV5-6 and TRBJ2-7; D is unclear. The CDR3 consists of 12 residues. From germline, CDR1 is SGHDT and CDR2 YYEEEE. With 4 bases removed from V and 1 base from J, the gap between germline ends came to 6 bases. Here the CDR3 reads CASSLTSYEQYF. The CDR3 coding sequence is TGTGCCAGCAGCCTGACTTCCTACGAGCAGTACTTC.